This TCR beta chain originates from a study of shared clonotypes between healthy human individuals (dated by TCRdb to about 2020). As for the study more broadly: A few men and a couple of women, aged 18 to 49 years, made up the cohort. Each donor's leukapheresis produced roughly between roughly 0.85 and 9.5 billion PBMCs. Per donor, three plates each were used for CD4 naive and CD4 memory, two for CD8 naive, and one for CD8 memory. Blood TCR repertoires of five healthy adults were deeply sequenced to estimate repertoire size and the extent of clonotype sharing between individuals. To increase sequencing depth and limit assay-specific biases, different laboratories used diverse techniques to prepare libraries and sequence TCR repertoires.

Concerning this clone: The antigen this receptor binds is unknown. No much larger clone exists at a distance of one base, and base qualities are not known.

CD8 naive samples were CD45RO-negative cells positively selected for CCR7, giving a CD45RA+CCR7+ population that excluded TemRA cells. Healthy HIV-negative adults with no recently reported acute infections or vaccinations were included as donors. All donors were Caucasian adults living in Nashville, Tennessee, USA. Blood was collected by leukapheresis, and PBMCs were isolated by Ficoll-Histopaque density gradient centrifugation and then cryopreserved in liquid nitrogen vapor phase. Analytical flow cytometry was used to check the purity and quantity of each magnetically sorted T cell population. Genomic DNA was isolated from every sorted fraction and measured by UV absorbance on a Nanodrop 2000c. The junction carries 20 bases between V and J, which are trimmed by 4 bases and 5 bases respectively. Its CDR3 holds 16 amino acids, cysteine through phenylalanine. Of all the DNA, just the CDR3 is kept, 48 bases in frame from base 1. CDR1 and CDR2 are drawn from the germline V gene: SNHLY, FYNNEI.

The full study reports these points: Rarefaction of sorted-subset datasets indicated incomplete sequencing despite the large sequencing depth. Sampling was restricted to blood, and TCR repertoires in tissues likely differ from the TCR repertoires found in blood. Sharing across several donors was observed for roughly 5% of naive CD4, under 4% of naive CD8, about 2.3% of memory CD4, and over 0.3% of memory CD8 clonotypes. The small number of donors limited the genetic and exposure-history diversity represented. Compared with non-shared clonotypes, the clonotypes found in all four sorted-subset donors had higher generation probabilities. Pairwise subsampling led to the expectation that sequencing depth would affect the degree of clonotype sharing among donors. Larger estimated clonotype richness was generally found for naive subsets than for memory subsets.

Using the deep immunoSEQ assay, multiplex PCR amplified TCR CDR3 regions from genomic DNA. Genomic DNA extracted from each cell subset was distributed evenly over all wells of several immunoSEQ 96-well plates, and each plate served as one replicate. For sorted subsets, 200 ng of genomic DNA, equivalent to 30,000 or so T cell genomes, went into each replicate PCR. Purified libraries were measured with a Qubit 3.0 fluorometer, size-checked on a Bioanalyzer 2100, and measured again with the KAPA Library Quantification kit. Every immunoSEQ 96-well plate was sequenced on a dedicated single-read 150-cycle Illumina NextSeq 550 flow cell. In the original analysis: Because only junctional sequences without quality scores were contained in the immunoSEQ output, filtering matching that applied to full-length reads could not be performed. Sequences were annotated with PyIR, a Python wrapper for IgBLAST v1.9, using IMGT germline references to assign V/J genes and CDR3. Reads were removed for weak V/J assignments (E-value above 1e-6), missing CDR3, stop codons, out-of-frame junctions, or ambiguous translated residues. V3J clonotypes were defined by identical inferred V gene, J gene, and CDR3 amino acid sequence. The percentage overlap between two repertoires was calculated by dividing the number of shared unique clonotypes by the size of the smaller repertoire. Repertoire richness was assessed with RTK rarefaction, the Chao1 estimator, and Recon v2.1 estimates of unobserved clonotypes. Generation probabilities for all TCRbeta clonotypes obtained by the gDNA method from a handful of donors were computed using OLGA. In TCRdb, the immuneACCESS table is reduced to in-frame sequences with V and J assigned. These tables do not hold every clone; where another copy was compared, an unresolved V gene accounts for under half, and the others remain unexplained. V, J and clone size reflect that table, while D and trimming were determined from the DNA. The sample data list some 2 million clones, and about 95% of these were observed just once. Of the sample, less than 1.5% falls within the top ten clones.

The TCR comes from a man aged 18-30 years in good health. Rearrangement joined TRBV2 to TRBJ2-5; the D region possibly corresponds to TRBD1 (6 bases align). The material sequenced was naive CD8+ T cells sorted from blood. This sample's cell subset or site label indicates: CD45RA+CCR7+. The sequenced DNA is TGTGCCAGCAGTGGTCTACGAGGGGGACGTCAGGAGACCCAGTACTTC. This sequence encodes CASSGLRGGRQETQYF.